Included here is one T cell receptor beta chain sequence, with context. What it recognizes is unknown. Produced via immunoSEQ multiplex PCR; TCRdb's table is partial and in-frame only. In the table there are about 92,000 clones, about 74% of which are singletons. The sample is drawn from a study of cytotoxic CD8 clonotypes in ibrutinib-treated CLL. As for the study in general: Recorded responses included about 25 partial and 2 complete; following median around 68 months, 14 stayed remitted and about 12 progressed.

With 0 bases clipped from V and 3 bases from J, the junction kept 7 bases outside the gene matches. Looked up from germline, CDR1 is SGDLS and CDR2 is YYNGEE. The CDR3 spans 17 residues. Study observations and caveats: Higher clonality was seen at ibrutinib response and a return toward baseline at progression. The study sampled sustained-remission and progressing patients at different times. Under treatment, the uncommon public clonotypes either contracted or remained stable.

This sequence joins TRBV9 and TRBJ2-3; 10 positions agree with TRBD2. This receptor was identified in a human donor with chronic lymphocytic leukemia. This material consisted of PBMCs, taken after 24 months of ibrutinib treatment. CDR3 DNA: TGTGCCAGCAGCGTAGTAACCGGGACTAGCGTAACAGATACGCAGTATTTT. Amino acid sequence: CASSVVTGTSVTDTQYF.